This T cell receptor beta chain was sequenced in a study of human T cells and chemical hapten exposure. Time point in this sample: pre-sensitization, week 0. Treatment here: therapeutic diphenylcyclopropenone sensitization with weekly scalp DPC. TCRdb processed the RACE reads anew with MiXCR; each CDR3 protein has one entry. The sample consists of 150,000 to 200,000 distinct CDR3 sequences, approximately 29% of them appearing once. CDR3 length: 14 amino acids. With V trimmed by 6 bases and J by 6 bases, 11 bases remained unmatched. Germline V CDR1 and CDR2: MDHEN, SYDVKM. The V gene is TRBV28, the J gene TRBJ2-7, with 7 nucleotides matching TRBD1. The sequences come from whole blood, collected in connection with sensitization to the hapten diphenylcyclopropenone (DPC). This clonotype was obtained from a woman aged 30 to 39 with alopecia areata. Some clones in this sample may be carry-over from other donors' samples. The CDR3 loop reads CASSLDRRRAEQYF. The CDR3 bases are TGTGCCAGCAGCTTGGACAGGCGCCGCGCCGAGCAGTACTTC. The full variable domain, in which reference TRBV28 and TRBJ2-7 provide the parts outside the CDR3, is DVKVTQSSRYLVKRTGEKVFLECVQDMDHENMFWYRQDPGLGLRLIYFSYDVKMKEKGDIPEGYSVSREKKERFSLILESASTNQTSMYLCASSLDRRRAEQYFGPGTRLTVT.